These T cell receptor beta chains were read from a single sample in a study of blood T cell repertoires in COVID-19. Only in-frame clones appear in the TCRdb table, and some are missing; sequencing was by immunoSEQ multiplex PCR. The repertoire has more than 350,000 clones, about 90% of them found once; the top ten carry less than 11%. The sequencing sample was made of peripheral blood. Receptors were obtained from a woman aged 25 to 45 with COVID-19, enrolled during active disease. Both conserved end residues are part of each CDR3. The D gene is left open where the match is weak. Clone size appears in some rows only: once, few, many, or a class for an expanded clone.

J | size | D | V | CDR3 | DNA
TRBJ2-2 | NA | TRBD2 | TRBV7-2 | CASSWGLAGGPGGELFF | TGTGCCAGCAGCTGGGGACTAGCGGGAGGGCCTGGCGGGGAGCTGTTTTTT
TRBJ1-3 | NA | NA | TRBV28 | CASTLGGEGNTIYF | TGTGCCAGCACCCTCGGGGGGGAAGGAAACACCATATATTTT
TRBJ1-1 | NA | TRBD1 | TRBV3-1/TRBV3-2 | CASSQGPQTGDFAEAFF | TGTGCCAGCAGCCAAGGTCCCCAGACAGGGGATTTCGCTGAAGCTTTCTTT
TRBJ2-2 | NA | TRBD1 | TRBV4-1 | CASSQRTGETGELFF | TGCGCCAGCAGCCAACGGACAGGGGAGACCGGGGAGCTGTTTTTT
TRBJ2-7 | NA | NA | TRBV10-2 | CASSELAGGPGTYEQYF | TGCGCCAGCAGTGAGTTAGCCGGGGGGCCTGGCACCTACGAGCAGTACTTC
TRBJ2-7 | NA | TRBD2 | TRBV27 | CASSRGLGREQYF | TGTGCCAGCAGTCGGGGACTAGGCCGCGAGCAGTACTTC
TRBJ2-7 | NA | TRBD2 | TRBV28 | CASSPTGTSRYEQYF | TGTGCCAGCAGCCCAACCGGGACTAGCCGCTACGAGCAGTACTTC
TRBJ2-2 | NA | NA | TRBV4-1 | CASSRDTNTGELFF | TGCGCCAGCAGCCGGGACACTAACACCGGGGAGCTGTTTTTT
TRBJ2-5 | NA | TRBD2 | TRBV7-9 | CASSTSSGRVSQYF | TGTGCCAGCAGCACCTCTAGCGGGAGGGTGTCCCAGTACTTC
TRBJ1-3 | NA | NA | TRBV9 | CASSVEGSPSGGNTIYF | TGTGCCAGCAGCGTAGAGGGCAGCCCGTCAGGGGGAAACACCATATATTTT
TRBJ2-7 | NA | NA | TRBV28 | CASSFPRPGHFYEQYF | TGTGCCAGCAGTTTCCCGCGTCCGGGACATTTCTACGAGCAGTACTTC
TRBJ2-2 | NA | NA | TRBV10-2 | CASSEVRPNTGELFF | TGCGCCAGCAGTGAGGTCAGGCCCAACACCGGGGAGCTGTTTTTT
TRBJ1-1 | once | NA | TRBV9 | CASSVGGGDATEAFF | TGTGCCAGCAGCGTGGGTGGGGGGGATGCCACTGAAGCTTTCTTT